This record concerns one T cell receptor (beta chain) sequence. This specimen comes from a study of blood T cell repertoires in COVID-19. Study summary: Samples came from the United States, Italy and Spain, spanning acute and convalescent COVID-19.

In the original workflow: Nucleated cell number was recorded as an estimate derived from reference gene primer amplification. Assay: immunoSEQ multiplex PCR; the TCRdb copy retains only in-frame clones and omits some. V and J calls and clone size are as listed in that table; D and trimming were resolved from the DNA. The sample has 70,000 to 95,000 clones; roughly four fifths are singletons. The sequence derives from a human donor in a cohort sampled during active COVID-19. The sequenced material came from peripheral blood.

CDR3 sequence: CASSLGRTGGLNTEAFF. The CDR3 DNA sequence: TGTGCCAGCAGCCTTGGACGGACAGGGGGCCTGAACACTGAAGCTTTCTTT. The V and J genes are TRBV5-5 and TRBJ1-1; 11 positions agree with TRBD1. V lost 4 bases, J lost 0 bases, and 8 bases stayed unmatched. This CDR3 is 17 amino acids long. From germline, CDR1 is SGHKS and CDR2 YYEKEE (reference sequence). Combining the CDR3 with reference TRBV5-5 and TRBJ1-1 gives the whole variable domain DAGVTQSPTHLIKTRGQQVTLRCSPISGHKSVSWYQQVLGQGPQFIFQYYEKEERGRGNFPDRFSARQFPNYSSELNVNALLLGDSALYLCASSLGRTGGLNTEAFFGQGTRLTVV.